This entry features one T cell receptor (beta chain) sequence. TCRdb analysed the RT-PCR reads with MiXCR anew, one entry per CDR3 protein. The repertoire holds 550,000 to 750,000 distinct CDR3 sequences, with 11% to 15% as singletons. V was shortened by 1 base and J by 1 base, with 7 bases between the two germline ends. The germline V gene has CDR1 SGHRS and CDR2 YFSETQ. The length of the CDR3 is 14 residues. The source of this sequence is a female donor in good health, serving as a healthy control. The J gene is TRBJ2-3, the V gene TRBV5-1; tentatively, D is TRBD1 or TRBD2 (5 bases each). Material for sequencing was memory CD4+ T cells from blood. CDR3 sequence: CASSLLGGTDTQYF. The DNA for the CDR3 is TGCGCCAGCAGCTTGCTGGGGGGCACAGATACGCAGTATTTT. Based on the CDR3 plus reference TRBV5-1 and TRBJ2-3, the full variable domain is KAGVTQTPRYLIKTRGQQVTLSCSPISGHRSVSWYQQTPGQGLQFLFEYFSETQRNKGNFPGRFSGRQFSNSRSEMNVSTLELGDSALYLCASSLLGGTDTQYFGPGTRLTVL.